This T cell receptor beta chain was found in a study of OX40 agonist ivuxolimab in advanced cancers. Points from the study as a whole: Certain nonresponding patients likewise had low normalized T-cell clonal expansion.

Deletions cut 3 bases from V and 1 base from J, with 7 bases between. This CDR3 has 13 residues. Germline assignment: CDR1 GTSNPN and CDR2 SVGIG (reference sequence). The assay was immunoSEQ multiplex PCR, and TCRdb's table has in-frame clones only and misses some. Among fewer than 90,000 clones listed, more than 75% were seen once. This clone showed up just once. Its specificity is unknown. The specimen was CD4+ or CD8+ T cells sorted from blood, collected in a trial of the OX40 agonist ivuxolimab. This receptor was identified in an adult with an advanced solid tumor such as melanoma, head and neck, liver or kidney cancer. The J gene is TRBJ1-5, the V gene TRBV30; D unresolved. The CDR3 DNA sequence: TGTGCCTGGAGCGCGACAAGCAATCAGCCCCAGCATTTT. This codes for CAWSATSNQPQHF.